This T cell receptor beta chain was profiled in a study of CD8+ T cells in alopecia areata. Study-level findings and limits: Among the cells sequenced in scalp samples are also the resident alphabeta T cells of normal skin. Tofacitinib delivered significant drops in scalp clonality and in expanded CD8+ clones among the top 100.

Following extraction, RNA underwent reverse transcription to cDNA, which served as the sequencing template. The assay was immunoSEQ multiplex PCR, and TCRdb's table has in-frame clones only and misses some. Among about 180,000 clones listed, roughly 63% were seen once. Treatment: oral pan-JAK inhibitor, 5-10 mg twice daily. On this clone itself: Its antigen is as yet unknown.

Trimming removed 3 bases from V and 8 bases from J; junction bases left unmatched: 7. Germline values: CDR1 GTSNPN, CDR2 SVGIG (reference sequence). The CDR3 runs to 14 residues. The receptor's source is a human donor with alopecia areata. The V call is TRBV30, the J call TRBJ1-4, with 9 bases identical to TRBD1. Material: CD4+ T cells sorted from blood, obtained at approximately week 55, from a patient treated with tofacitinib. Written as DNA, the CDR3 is TGTGCCTGGAGGGACAGGGGTGCTCGGGAAAAACTGTTTTTT. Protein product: CAWRDRGAREKLFF.